Shown below are 15 T cell receptor beta chains from a single sample sequenced in a study of control samples from healthy donors and cancer patients. The method was immunoSEQ multiplex PCR; TCRdb's version includes in-frame clones alone and lacks a portion of them. Of about 160,000 clones listed, about 94% are singletons. Sequenced sample: blood. The receptors derive from a woman aged 40-49 years in good health.

This chain uses TRBV11-2 with TRBJ2-7; the D is unclear. Per the germline V gene, CDR1 is SGHAT and CDR2 is FQNNGV. The CDR3 totals 11 residues. V dropped 7 bases and J dropped 1 base, with 5 bases sitting between them. The CDR3 region is CASTSSYEQYF. The CDR3 DNA reads TGTGCCAGCACCTCTTCCTACGAGCAGTACTTC.

The J gene is TRBJ2-2, the V gene TRBV9; D may be TRBD2 (5 bases). Trimming shortened V by 0 bases and J by 5 bases, and 5 bases separated the two germline ends. The germline V gene encodes CDR1 SGDLS and CDR2 YYNGEE. The CDR3 runs 13 residues. CDR3 amino acids: CASSVAGTGELFF. The CDR3 bases are TGTGCCAGCAGCGTAGCGGGGACCGGGGAGCTGTTTTTT.

CDR3 in DNA: TGTGCCAGTAGCAAAATGGGGGACAATCAGCCCCAGCATTTT. Its translation: CASSKMGDNQPQHF. The rearrangement joins TRBV19 to TRBJ1-5, with TRBD1 as a possible D gene (5 bases). The CDR3 length is 14 residues. The V end lost 6 bases, the J end lost 3 bases, and 12 bases lay between the germline ends. Germline V gene lookup returns CDR1 LNHDA and CDR2 SQIVND (reference sequence).

The chain combines TRBV9 with TRBJ1-1; D ambiguous. The CDR3 spans 14 residues. CDR1 and CDR2 (germline): SGDLS, YYNGEE. The germline V and J ends were trimmed by 0 bases and 5 bases, with 11 bases remaining between them. The CDR3 nucleotides read TGTGCCAGCAGCGTAGATCACAGTACGACTGAAGCTTTCTTT. It specifies CASSVDHSTTEAFF.

This clone was seen just once. The CDR3: CASRAERARYSPLHF. The CDR3 nucleotides read TGTGCCAGCAGGGCCGAACGGGCCAGGTATTCACCCCTCCACTTT. The chain recombines TRBV7-2 with TRBJ1-6; no firm D call. This CDR3 is 15 amino acids long. The V and J ends lost 6 bases and 8 bases respectively, with 17 bases between them. CDR1 is SGHTA and CDR2 is FQGNSA in the germline V gene.

The chain combines TRBV11-2 with TRBJ1-1, with 8 bases that match TRBD1. V was clipped by 5 bases and J by 3 bases; unmatched bases: 5. The CDR3 covers 14 residues. Germline V CDR1 and CDR2: SGHAT, FQNNGV. CDR3 protein: CASSRGQGYTEAFF. The CDR3, as DNA: TGTGCCAGCAGCCGCGGACAGGGCTACACTGAAGCTTTCTTT.

The V call is TRBV30, the J call TRBJ1-6; possible D gene TRBD1, 6 bases. V lost 4 bases, J lost 9 bases, and 16 bases lay in between. In germline, CDR1 is GTSNPN, CDR2 SVGIG (reference sequence). CDR3 length: 14 amino acids. CDR3 DNA sequence: TGTGCCTGGAAAGCACAGGGAGGAGGTTCACCCCTCCACTTT. It yields the protein CAWKAQGGGSPLHF.

J is TRBJ2-2 and V is TRBV7-3; unclear D gene. Trimming took off 6 bases at V and 6 bases at J, with 8 bases between the two ends. CDR3 length: 12 residues. CDR1 SGHTA and CDR2 FQGTGA come from the germline V gene. Here the CDR3 DNA reads TGTGCCAGCAGTTCTCCATCCGGGGAGCTGTTTTTT. Its protein product is CASSSPSGELFF.

The chain recombines TRBV6-5 with TRBJ1-3; tentatively, D is TRBD1 (6 bases). CDR1 is MNHEY and CDR2 is SVGAGI in the germline V gene. The CDR3 spans 16 residues. Trimming left V 4 bases short and J 0 bases short, with 13 bases between. For the CDR3, the DNA is TGTGCCAGCAGTTCCTGGGGGGCCTCCTCTGGAAACACCATATATTTT. It specifies CASSSWGASSGNTIYF.

V gene TRBV5-1 combines with J gene TRBJ2-5; TRBD2 aligns across 7 bases. Germline-derived CDR1 and CDR2 are SGHRS and YFSETQ. This CDR3 is built from 16 residues. V shed 6 bases and J 5 bases; nucleotides not matched to a gene: 16. CDR3 DNA: TGCGCCAGCACGTCTGATCCTGCGGGAGTGCGGGAGACCCAGTACTTC. Its translation is CASTSDPAGVRETQYF.

In nucleotides, the CDR3 is TGTGCCAGCAGCTGGTCTAGCGGGACGCAAGAGACCCAGTACTTC. Translating gives CASSWSSGTQETQYF. V and J are TRBV5-4 and TRBJ2-5, with TRBD2 identical over 9 bases. Germline assignment: CDR1 SGHNT and CDR2 YYREEE (reference sequence). Trimming cost V 3 bases and J 2 bases; bases outside gene matches: 5. This CDR3 has 15 residues.

This rearrangement joins TRBV27 to TRBJ1-5; no clear D. The V gene lost 5 bases and the J gene lost 4 bases, with 9 bases spanning the gap. Looked up from germline, CDR1 is MNHEY and CDR2 is SMNVEV (reference sequence). The CDR3 has 13 amino acids. The CDR3 sequence is CASSTYGNQPQHF. CDR3 nucleotide sequence: TGTGCCAGCAGTACCTACGGGAATCAGCCCCAGCATTTT.

This sequence joins TRBV6-1 and TRBJ1-6; no firm D call. Germline CDR1 is MNHNS and CDR2 is SASEGT. The CDR3 contains 12 residues. Trimming stripped 2 bases from V and 7 bases from J, with 3 bases between. The CDR3 sequence is CASSEWNSPLHF. Written as DNA, the CDR3 is TGTGCCAGCAGTGAATGGAATTCACCCCTCCACTTT.

The chain couples TRBV5-4 to TRBJ2-5; no reliable D call. The V gene lost 4 bases and the J gene lost 5 bases, with 12 bases spanning the gap. The germline gives CDR1 SGHNT, CDR2 YYREEE (reference sequence). The CDR3 runs 13 residues. The CDR3 sequence is CASSPGLPETQYF. The CDR3 region has the DNA TGTGCCAGCAGCCCGGGCCTGCCGGAGACCCAGTACTTC. Using reference TRBV5-4 and TRBJ2-5 for the parts outside the CDR3, the full variable domain is ETGVTQSPTHLIKTRGQQVTLRCSSQSGHNTVSWYQQALGQGPQFIFQYYREEENGRGNFPPRFSGLQFPNYSSELNVNALELDDSALYLCASSPGLPETQYFGPGTRLLVL.

The chain carries TRBV20-1 and TRBJ1-2; D is unresolved. Looked up from germline, CDR1 is DFQATT and CDR2 is SNEGSKA (reference sequence). The CDR3 loop spans 13 amino acids. The V gene lost 3 bases and the J gene lost 2 bases, with 10 bases spanning the gap. The CDR3 region is CSASSRPNYGYTF. In DNA form, the CDR3 reads TGCAGTGCTAGTTCCAGGCCGAACTATGGCTACACCTTC.